The sequence of this T cell receptor beta chain was determined in a study of T cells in Graves' hyperthyroidism and ophthalmopathy. General study findings and limits: A model of 13 V-J features distinguished ophthalmopathy from stable hyperthyroidism.

V dropped 6 bases and J dropped 2 bases, with 13 bases sitting between them. This CDR3 is 14 amino acids long. The germline V gene encodes CDR1 SGHVS and CDR2 FQNEAQ. Lactation, pregnancy, other autoimmune disease or uncontrolled infection excluded patients. PBMCs stemmed from around 9.3 ml fresh peripheral blood. This clonotype was detected many times. Its antigen is unknown. RNA transcripts gave rise to amplified TCR beta CDR3 regions. HTBI primers drove first-round RT-PCR of the TCR CDR3. TCRdb re-derived calls from the multiplex PCR reads in MiXCR, one entry per CDR3 protein. The sample shows about 480,000 distinct CDR3 sequences, 22% of them seen only once.

The sequenced material came from blood. This chain links TRBV7-8 with TRBJ2-5; D is ambiguous. The sequence was collected from a woman in her sixties or seventies with Graves' ophthalmopathy. CDR3 nucleotide sequence: TGTGCCAGCAGGGCAACGCGGTTACAAGAGACCCAGTACTTC. This sequence encodes CASRATRLQETQYF.